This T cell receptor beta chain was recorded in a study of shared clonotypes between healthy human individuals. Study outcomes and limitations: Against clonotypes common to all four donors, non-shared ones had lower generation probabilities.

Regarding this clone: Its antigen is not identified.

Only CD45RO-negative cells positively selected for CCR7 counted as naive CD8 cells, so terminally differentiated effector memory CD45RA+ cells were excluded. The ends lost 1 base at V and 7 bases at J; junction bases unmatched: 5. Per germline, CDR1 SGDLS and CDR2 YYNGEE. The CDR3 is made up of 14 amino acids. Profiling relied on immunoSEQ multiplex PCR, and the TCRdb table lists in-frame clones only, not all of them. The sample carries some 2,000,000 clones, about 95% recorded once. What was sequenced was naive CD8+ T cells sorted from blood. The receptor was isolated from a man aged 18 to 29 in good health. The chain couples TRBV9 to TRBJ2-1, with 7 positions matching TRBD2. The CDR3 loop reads CASSVKGLRNEQFF. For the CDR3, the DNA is TGTGCCAGCAGCGTAAAGGGACTAAGGAATGAGCAGTTCTTC.